This passage covers 3 T cell receptor beta chains from one sample sequenced in a study of cytomegalovirus exposure and HLA in healthy donors. PCR involved 60 Vbeta and 13 Jbeta primers. The table came from immunoSEQ multiplex PCR; TCRdb's copy has only in-frame clones and leaves some out. The sample lists under 200,000 clones, around 82% occurring once. Sequencing was done on a sample of PBMCs. The origin of the receptors is a man in his 60s in good health and CMV-seronegative.

This chain connects TRBV19 to TRBJ2-3; the D gene is possibly TRBD2 (6 bases). CDR3 size: 15 residues. The V gene's germline CDR1 is LNHDA and CDR2 SQIVND (reference sequence). The germline V and J ends were trimmed by 3 bases and 2 bases, with 12 bases remaining between them. CDR3 protein: CASSIGGVLTDTQYF. For the CDR3, the DNA is TGTGCCAGTAGTATTGGCGGGGTACTCACAGATACGCAGTATTTT.

This clone appeared a few times. The J gene is TRBJ1-2, the V gene TRBV12-5; D unclear. V was shortened by 0 bases and J by 3 bases, with 8 bases between the two germline ends. Germline V gene data show CDR1 as LGHNT and CDR2 as FRNRAP. This CDR3 has 14 amino acids. The CDR3 sequence is CASGLVPNDYGYTF. In nucleotides, the CDR3 is TGTGCTAGTGGTTTGGTACCTAATGACTATGGCTACACCTTC.

V usage is TRBV4-1 and J usage is TRBJ2-2, with D perhaps matching TRBD1 (6 bases). CDR3 length equals 17 residues. V was clipped by 0 bases and J by 1 base, with 12 bases between them. CDR1 and CDR2 (germline): MGHRA, YSYEKL. DNA of the CDR3: TGCGCCAGCAGCCAAGACATCGGACAGATGAACACCGGGGAGCTGTTTTTT. Encoded protein: CASSQDIGQMNTGELFF.